This T cell receptor (beta chain) originates from a study of blood T cell repertoires in COVID-19. The assay was immunoSEQ multiplex PCR, and TCRdb's table has in-frame clones only and misses some. The repertoire includes 250,000 to 300,000 clones, nearly 90% of them detected once, and 1.5% to 2% sits in the top ten. The CDR3 covers 11 residues. From germline, CDR1 is LNHDA and CDR2 SQIVND (reference sequence). Trimming cost V 3 bases and J 4 bases, with 3 bases left between them. Notes on this clone: Different DNA sequences within this sample yield the same CDR3.

The rearrangement uses TRBV19 and TRBJ2-5; D is undetermined. The sample consisted of PBMCs or T cells enriched from blood (not recorded which). The TCR comes from a woman aged 60-75 years who had recovered from COVID-19. CDR3 protein: CASSIRETQYF. The CDR3 DNA follows: TGTGCCAGTAGTATCCGAGAGACCCAGTACTTC. Using reference TRBV19 and TRBJ2-5 for the parts outside the CDR3, the full variable domain is DGGITQSPKYLFRKEGQNVTLSCEQNLNHDAMYWYRQDPGQGLRLIYYSQIVNDFQKGDIAEGYSVSREKKESFPLTVTSAQKNPTAFYLCASSIRETQYFGPGTRLLVL.